One and the same sample provided the 20 T cell receptor beta chains below, sequenced in a study of T-cell memory formation after mild COVID-19 (dated by TCRdb to 2020 to 2023). Libraries were prepared through 5' RACE. Instrument used: Illumina NovaSeq 6000. Starting from the raw public reads, TCRdb applied fastp trimming at Q25, assembled clones with MiXCR and retained in-frame beta chains. Merged by CDR3 protein, the rows form single entries marked with the most common genes and DNA. This sample is represented by approximately 580,000 distinct CDR3 sequences; roughly 20% of them were singletons. Approximately 12% of the sample is held by the ten biggest clonotypes. Sequenced input: PBMCs or a T cell subset sorted from them (not recorded which). These receptors all stem from an adult woman who had mild COVID-19 (a few samples of this study predate the infection). The sample titles of this study are shuffled in the database, so cell type and time point are left out; the donor was told from shared clones.

This clonotype came up a few times. The chain carries TRBV10-3 and TRBJ1-6; D call uncertain. The CDR3 is made up of 15 amino acids. CDR1 is ENHRY and CDR2 is SYGVKD in the germline V gene. Trimming shortened V by 0 bases and J by 7 bases, and 10 bases separated the two germline ends. The CDR3 loop reads CAISESDGMNSPLHF. CDR3 DNA: TGTGCCATCAGTGAGTCGGACGGGATGAATTCACCCCTCCACTTT.

There are a few counts of this clonotype. The chain links TRBV18 to TRBJ1-1, with D possibly matching TRBD1 (6 bases). CDR3 size: 14 residues. Trimming pared 3 bases from V and 0 bases from J, leaving 8 bases between. Germline CDR1 KGHSH, CDR2 LQKENI. DNA for the CDR3: TGTGCCAGCTCACCCGACAGGCTGAACACTGAAGCTTTCTTT. Amino acids: CASSPDRLNTEAFF. The full variable domain, rest sourced from reference TRBV18 and TRBJ1-1, is NAGVMQNPRHLVRRRGQEARLRCSPMKGHSHVYWYRQLPEEGLKFMVYLQKENIIDESGMPKERFSAEFPKEGPSILRIQQVVRGDSAAYFCASSPDRLNTEAFFGQGTRLTVV.

In this sample, this clonotype turned up a few times. The chain couples TRBV15 to TRBJ2-1; D is uncertain. There are 13 residues in the CDR3. CDR1 is LNHNV, CDR2 YYDKDF, per germline (reference sequence). The V end was cut by 0 bases, the J end by 6 bases, with 6 bases between. The CDR3 sequence is CATSRDTTNEQFF. The DNA of the CDR3 is TGTGCCACCAGCAGAGATACAACCAATGAGCAGTTCTTC.

The V and J genes are TRBV11-3 and TRBJ2-5; 7 bases match TRBD2. The germline V gene has CDR1 SGHNT and CDR2 YENEEA. The CDR3 runs to 15 residues. Losses at the gene ends were 3 bases for V and 4 bases for J; bases not matched to a gene: 8. The CDR3 region has the DNA TGTGCCAGCAGCTTTGGCGGGAGTGCGGGAGAGACCCAGTACTTC. As protein: CASSFGGSAGETQYF.

The chain combines TRBV7-9 with TRBJ2-1; D gene ambiguous. The CDR3 consists of 17 residues. CDR1 is SEHNR and CDR2 is FQNEAQ in the germline V gene (reference sequence). The ends were cut back, 5 bases at V and 8 bases at J, with 25 bases in the middle. CDR3: CASSAMMNPELPYEQFF. The DNA of the CDR3 is TGTGCCAGCAGCGCAATGATGAATCCTGAGCTCCCATATGAGCAGTTCTTC.

This clonotype has more than one count but fewer than ten. The rearrangement uses TRBV11-2 and TRBJ1-1; D is unclear. Germline CDR1 and CDR2: SGHAT and FQNNGV. Trimming shortened V by 2 bases and J by 0 bases, and 10 bases separated the two germline ends. This CDR3 has 15 amino acids. The DNA of the CDR3 is TGTGCCAGCAGCTTAACCCCGGGGATGAACACTGAAGCTTTCTTT. Amino acid sequence: CASSLTPGMNTEAFF.

This chain connects TRBV15 to TRBJ1-1; the D gene is possibly TRBD1 (5 bases). This CDR3 has 15 residues. In germline, CDR1 is LNHNV, CDR2 YYDKDF (reference sequence). The V end was cut by 6 bases, the J end by 1 base, with 15 bases between. The CDR3 DNA reads as TGTGCCACCAGAGGAGTTGTTGGGGCGAACACTGAAGCTTTCTTT. Encoded protein: CATRGVVGANTEAFF.

V gene TRBV5-5 combines with J gene TRBJ1-2, with 8 nucleotides matching TRBD1. This CDR3 has 15 residues. Germline V lookup: CDR1 SGHKS, CDR2 YYEKEE (reference sequence). The V and J ends lost 2 bases and 5 bases, in that order; junction bases with no gene match: 8. In DNA, the CDR3 is TGTGCCAGCAGCTTCGAGGACAGGGATCGGTATGGCTACACCTTC. This sequence encodes CASSFEDRDRYGYTF.

V usage is TRBV5-4 and J usage is TRBJ2-5, with TRBD2 as a possible D gene (7 bases). Germline V lookup: CDR1 SGHNT, CDR2 YYREEE (reference sequence). The germline V and J ends were trimmed by 1 base and 3 bases, with 10 bases remaining between them. The CDR3 consists of 14 residues. The CDR3 reads CASSLRGGEETQYF. As DNA, the CDR3 is TGTGCCAGCAGCTTGAGGGGGGGCGAAGAGACCCAGTACTTC.

This chain joins TRBV6-5 and TRBJ2-1, with D perhaps TRBD2 (5 bases). This CDR3 has 17 residues. CDR1 and CDR2 from the germline V gene are MNHEY and SVGAGI. Trimming took off 0 bases at V and 3 bases at J, with 15 bases between the two ends. For the CDR3, the DNA is TGTGCCAGCAGTTACTCTATAGCGCGAAGCCTCTACAATGAGCAGTTCTTC. Amino acids: CASSYSIARSLYNEQFF.

This chain links TRBV11-2 with TRBJ1-1; perhaps TRBD1 as D (5 bases). Germline V gene lookup returns CDR1 SGHAT and CDR2 FQNNGV. The CDR3 spans 15 residues. V gave up 5 bases and J gave up 5 bases, with 18 bases separating them. CDR3 nucleotide sequence: TGTGCCAGCAGCCCGCGGGACTCACCATGGACTGAAGCTTTCTTT. Translating it yields CASSPRDSPWTEAFF.

The chain couples TRBV5-1 to TRBJ2-3; 8 bases agree with TRBD2. V gave up 4 bases and J gave up 2 bases; unmatched junction bases: 6. Germline V lookup: CDR1 SGHRS, CDR2 YFSETQ. The CDR3 loop spans 15 amino acids. The CDR3 DNA reads as TGCGCCAGCAGCACTACTAGCGGACACACAGATACGCAGTATTTT. It is translated as CASSTTSGHTDTQYF.

The V gene is TRBV7-3, the J gene TRBJ2-1; 12 positions match TRBD2. The CDR3 runs to 16 residues. The germline gives CDR1 SGHTA, CDR2 FQGTGA. Trimming at V came to 5 bases and at J to 2 bases, leaving 4 bases not matched to a gene. The CDR3 DNA sequence: TGTGCCAGCAGCCGACTAGCGGGGGTCCCCTACAATGAGCAGTTCTTC. Encoded protein: CASSRLAGVPYNEQFF. The full variable domain, in which reference TRBV7-3 and TRBJ2-1 provide the parts outside the CDR3, is GAGVSQTPSNKVTEKGKYVELRCDPISGHTALYWYRQSLGQGPEFLIYFQGTGAADDSGLPNDRFFAVRPEGSVSTLKIQRTERGDSAVYLCASSRLAGVPYNEQFFGPGTRLTVL.

This clonotype was counted only a few times. The chain links TRBV4-1 to TRBJ1-1, with 7 bases identical to TRBD1. The germline gives CDR1 MGHRA, CDR2 YSYEKL. Losses at the gene ends were 5 bases for V and 1 base for J; bases not matched to a gene: 10. The CDR3 consists of 16 residues. The CDR3 loop is CASSNRDRGENTEAFF. The CDR3 bases are TGCGCCAGCAGCAACCGGGACAGAGGGGAGAACACTGAAGCTTTCTTT.

In its sample, this clonotype was seen a few times. V is TRBV11-3 and J is TRBJ2-4; 9 bases align to TRBD2. With 7 bases clipped from V and 7 bases from J, the junction kept 14 bases outside the gene matches. The germline gives CDR1 SGHNT, CDR2 YENEEA. The CDR3 is made up of 16 amino acids. DNA of the CDR3: TGTGCCAGCACCTATGGGAGCGGGAGGCAGACGAACATTCAGTACTTC. Amino acids: CASTYGSGRQTNIQYF.

The chain links TRBV24-1 to TRBJ2-1; D ambiguous. With 1 base removed from V and 8 bases from J, the gap between germline ends came to 5 bases. Germline V gene sequence: CDR1 KGHDR, CDR2 SFDVKD. This CDR3 contains 12 residues. CDR3 loop: CATSDFQHEQFF. The CDR3 bases are TGTGCCACCAGTGATTTCCAGCATGAGCAGTTCTTC.

The chain carries TRBV25-1 and TRBJ2-7; TRBD1 matches at 10 bases. J gave up 7 bases and V 4 bases, and 10 bases lay outside the gene matches. The germline V gene has CDR1 MGHDK and CDR2 SYGVNS. CDR3 size: 15 residues. This CDR3 is CASSVTGTGAREQYF. The CDR3 coding sequence is TGTGCCAGCAGTGTTACCGGGACAGGGGCTCGTGAGCAGTACTTC.

This clonotype turned up a few times. The CDR3 bases are TGCAGTGCTAGACGAAACACAGACTATTATGGCTACACCTTC. Translating gives CSARRNTDYYGYTF. The rearrangement links TRBV20-1 to TRBJ1-2; D unresolved. Trimming removed 2 bases at V and 5 bases at J, with 15 bases between. In germline, CDR1 is DFQATT, CDR2 SNEGSKA (reference sequence). This CDR3 is built from 14 residues.

The chain combines TRBV6-4 with TRBJ1-6; D is perhaps TRBD1 (5 bases). The CDR3 has 14 amino acids. Germline V gene sequence: CDR1 MRHNA, CDR2 SNTAGT. The V end was cut by 6 bases, the J end by 15 bases, with 21 bases between. CDR3 coding DNA: TGTGCCAGCAGGGCCCGCAGGGACCACGGGCTCCTCCACTTT. Its protein product is CASRARRDHGLLHF.

V is TRBV24-1 and J is TRBJ2-1; 10 nucleotides align to TRBD1. CDR3 length: 16 amino acids. Per germline, CDR1 KGHDR and CDR2 SFDVKD. V lost 4 bases to trimming and J lost 7 bases; unmatched junction nucleotides: 9. CDR3 DNA sequence: TGTGCCACCAGTGACCCTTCGACAGGGGGCTGGAATGAGCAGTTCTTC. Translation gives CATSDPSTGGWNEQFF.